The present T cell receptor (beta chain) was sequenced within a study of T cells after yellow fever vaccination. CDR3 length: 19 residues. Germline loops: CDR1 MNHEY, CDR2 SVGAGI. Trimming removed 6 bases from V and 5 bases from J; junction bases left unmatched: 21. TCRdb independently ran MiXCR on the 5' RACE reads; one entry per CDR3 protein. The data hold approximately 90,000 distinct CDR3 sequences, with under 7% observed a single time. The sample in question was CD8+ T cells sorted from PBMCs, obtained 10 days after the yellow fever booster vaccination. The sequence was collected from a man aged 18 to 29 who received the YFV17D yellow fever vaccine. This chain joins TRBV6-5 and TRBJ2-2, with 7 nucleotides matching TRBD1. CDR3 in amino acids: CASSFTLWTGEQMTGELFF. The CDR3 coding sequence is TGTGCCAGCAGCTTTACTCTCTGGACAGGTGAACAAATGACCGGGGAGCTGTTTTTT.